This TCR beta chain was observed in a study of CD8 T cells in Susac syndrome. Overall study results and limits: By the study's own acknowledgment, its TCR sequencing and HLA analysis included relatively few individuals.

Turning to this clonotype: Its antigen is not identified.

CDR1 is MNHEY and CDR2 is SVGAGI in the germline V gene. The length of the CDR3 is 15 residues. The V gene end was trimmed by 6 bases and the J gene end by 2 bases; junction bases not matched to a gene: 7. TEMRA cells were enriched by FACS, and CD4+ and CD8+ T cells were negatively isolated. A quantity of 0.5 to 1 ug RNA underwent reverse transcription using random hexamers. The amplification used immunoSEQ multiplex PCR on TCR beta CDR3; it spanned 54 Vbeta and 13 Jbeta. TCRdb recomputed calls from the immunoSEQ multiplex PCR reads with MiXCR, one row per CDR3 protein. In the table there are around 150,000 distinct CDR3 sequences, 90% to 95% of which are singletons.

The sequence was obtained from a human donor in good health. Sequencing was performed on CD4+ T cells from PBMCs. This chain connects TRBV6-5 to TRBJ2-3; 8 bases are a match to TRBD2. The CDR3 is CASRGSGGATDTQYF. CDR3 in DNA: TGTGCCAGCAGGGGCTCGGGGGGGGCCACAGATACGCAGTATTTT.